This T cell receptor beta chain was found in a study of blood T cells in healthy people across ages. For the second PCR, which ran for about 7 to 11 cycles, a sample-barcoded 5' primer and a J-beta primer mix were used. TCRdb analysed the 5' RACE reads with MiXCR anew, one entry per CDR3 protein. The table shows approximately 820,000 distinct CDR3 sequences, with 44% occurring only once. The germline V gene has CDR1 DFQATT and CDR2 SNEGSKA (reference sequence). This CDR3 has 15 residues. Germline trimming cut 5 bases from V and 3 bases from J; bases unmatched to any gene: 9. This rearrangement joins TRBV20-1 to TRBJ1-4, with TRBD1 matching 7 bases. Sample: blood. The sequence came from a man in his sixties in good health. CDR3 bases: TGCAGTGCTCCTCCGGGACAGCCTGCTAATGAAAAACTGTTTTTT. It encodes CSAPPGQPANEKLFF.